This is a list of T cell receptor beta chains from one sample in a study of vaccination and CD4 T cells after COVID-19. TCRdb independently ran MiXCR on the PCR reads; one entry per CDR3 protein. The sample has approximately 15,000 distinct CDR3 sequences, roughly 29% seen once. For these TCRs, the target antigens are not known. Sequencing input: cultured CD4+ T cells from blood. Source of these receptors: a human donor with COVID-19. The CDR3 runs from the conserved cysteine through the conserved F or W. D genes are given only for firm matches. Clone size is shown for a subset of rows, as once, few, many or a class of expanded clone.

.	.	TRBJ2-5	TRBV5-1	TGCGCCAGCAGCTTGAGACAAATAGGGGAGACCCAGTACTTC	CASSLRQIGETQYF
TRBD1	.	TRBJ1-2	TRBV7-2	TGTGCCAGCAGCCTCAGGGACAGAGTTTCGGATGGCTACACCTTC	CASSLRDRVSDGYTF
TRBD1	.	TRBJ2-7	TRBV29-1	TGCAGCGTTGAAGGGGACAGGCACTACGAGCAGTACTTC	CSVEGDRHYEQYF
.	few	TRBJ1-1	TRBV21-1	TGTGCCAGCAGCAATTTGGACGCTCCCTACACTGAAGCTTTCTTT	CASSNLDAPYTEAFF
TRBD2	.	TRBJ2-2	TRBV7-8	TGTGCCAGCAGCTTAGTCATCCAGGTAGCGGGGGCTAACACCGGGGAGCTGTTTTTT	CASSLVIQVAGANTGELFF
.	.	TRBJ2-3	TRBV5-1	TGCGCCAGCAGCTTGAGAGGGGGAGGAGATACGCAGTATTTT	CASSLRGGGDTQYF
.	.	TRBJ1-1	TRBV2	TGTGCCAGCAGTGAATCCATAGAAGCTTTCTTT	CASSESIEAFF
.	once	TRBJ1-1	TRBV25-1	TGTGCCAGCACTATGGGAGGAAAGATGAACACTGAAGCTTTCTTT	CASTMGGKMNTEAFF
.	.	TRBJ2-5	TRBV7-6	TGTGCCAGCAGCCGCGCGGTCGGCGGAGAGATCCAGTACTTC	CASSRAVGGEIQYF
TRBD1	.	TRBJ1-2	TRBV7-2	TGTGCCAGCAGCACCCGACAGGGTCATAACTATGGCTACACCTTC	CASSTRQGHNYGYTF
.	few	TRBJ1-2	TRBV2	TGTGCCAGCAGTGTAGTGGGGTTTGGCTACACCTTC	CASSVVGFGYTF
.	few	TRBJ2-2	TRBV4-2	TGTGCCAGCAGCCAAGGGAGGAGCACCGGGGAGCTGTTTTTT	CASSQGRSTGELFF
.	.	TRBJ1-1	TRBV5-4	TGTGCCAGCAGCTTTTTAGGCGCTGAAGCTTTCTTT	CASSFLGAEAFF
.	medium-sized	TRBJ1-1	TRBV7-3	TGTGCCAGCAGCAGAGCAGGATACACTGAAGCTTTCTTT	CASSRAGYTEAFF
.	few	TRBJ1-2	TRBV2	TGTGCCAGCACCGGAGAAGGCCGTGGCTACACCTTC	CASTGEGRGYTF
.	.	TRBJ1-2	TRBV5-6	TGTGCCACCCTCCCCCACAAAAACCTTAACTATGGCTACACCTTC	CATLPHKNLNYGYTF
.	.	TRBJ1-1	TRBV29-1	TGCAGCGTTGAGACACAGGTACTGAACACTGAAGCTTTCTTT	CSVETQVLNTEAFF
.	.	TRBJ1-2	TRBV5-4	TGTGCCAGCAGCTCGGGACGGTCCTATGGCTACACCTTC	CASSSGRSYGYTF
TRBD2	once	TRBJ2-5	TRBV2	TGTGCCAGCATCTGGGGCGGGGGGGCCGGAGAGACCCAGTACTTC	CASIWGGGAGETQYF
TRBD1	.	TRBJ2-7	TRBV20-1	TGCAGTGCCTCCCGGGACAGCTCCTACGAGCAGTACTTC	CSASRDSSYEQYF
TRBD1	.	TRBJ1-1	TRBV5-1	TGCGCCAGCAGCTTAGAGGGGGCAGTAGAAGCTTTCTTT	CASSLEGAVEAFF
TRBD1	few	TRBJ2-2	TRBV20-1	TGCAGTGCCGCAATCGTAAAGGGACAGGGTTTCGCCGGGGAGCTGTTTTTT	CSAAIVKGQGFAGELFF
TRBD1	.	TRBJ1-2	TRBV30	TGTGCCTGGAAAGACAGGGGGCGTATCAGCTATGGCTACACCTTC	CAWKDRGRISYGYTF
TRBD1	few	TRBJ2-5	TRBV15	TGTGCCACCAGCAGAGTCAGGGGGAAGGCCGCCGGAGAGACCCAGTACTTC	CATSRVRGKAAGETQYF
.	.	TRBJ2-7	TRBV5-1	TGCGCCAGCAGGGACGGTTTAGGCGAGCAGTACTTC	CASRDGLGEQYF